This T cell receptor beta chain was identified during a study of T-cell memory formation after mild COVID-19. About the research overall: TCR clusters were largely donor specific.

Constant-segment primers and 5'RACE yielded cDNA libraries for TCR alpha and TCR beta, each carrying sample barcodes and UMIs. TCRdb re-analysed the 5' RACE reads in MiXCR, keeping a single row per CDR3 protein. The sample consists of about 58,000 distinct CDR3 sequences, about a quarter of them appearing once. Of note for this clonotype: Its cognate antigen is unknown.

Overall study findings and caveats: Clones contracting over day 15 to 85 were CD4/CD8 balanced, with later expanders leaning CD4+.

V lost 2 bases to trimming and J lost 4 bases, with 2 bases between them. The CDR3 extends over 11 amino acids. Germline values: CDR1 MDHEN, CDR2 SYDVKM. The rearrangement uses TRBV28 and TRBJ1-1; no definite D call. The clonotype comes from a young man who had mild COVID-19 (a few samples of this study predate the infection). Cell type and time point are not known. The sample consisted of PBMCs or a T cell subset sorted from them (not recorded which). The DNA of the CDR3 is TGTGCCAGCAGTTTAGGCACTGAAGCTTTCTTT. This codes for CASSLGTEAFF.